This T cell receptor beta chain was sequenced during a study of blood T cells in healthy people across ages. About the research overall: T cells yielded about one barcoded beta molecule per two cells through template switching.

This CDR3 comprises 14 residues. Germline-derived CDR1 and CDR2 are SGHNT and YYREEE (reference sequence). With 2 bases removed from V and 6 bases from J, the gap between germline ends came to 15 bases. For the second PCR, which ran for roughly 6 to 12 cycles, a sample-barcoded 5' primer and a J-beta primer mix were used. Each CDR3 protein is one row after TCRdb ran MiXCR on the 5' RACE reads. The profile shows roughly 800,000 distinct CDR3 sequences, roughly 25% of them singletons. These records were also assigned to another study, of T cells of mothers and their children.

The receptor was isolated from a boy aged 5-17 years in good health. Sequences were obtained from blood. V is TRBV5-4 and J is TRBJ2-7; the D gene could be TRBD1 or TRBD2 (5 bases each). The CDR3 loop reads CASSFVGSGAEQYF. The CDR3 DNA reads TGTGCCAGCAGCTTTGTCGGCTCCGGGGCCGAGCAGTACTTC.